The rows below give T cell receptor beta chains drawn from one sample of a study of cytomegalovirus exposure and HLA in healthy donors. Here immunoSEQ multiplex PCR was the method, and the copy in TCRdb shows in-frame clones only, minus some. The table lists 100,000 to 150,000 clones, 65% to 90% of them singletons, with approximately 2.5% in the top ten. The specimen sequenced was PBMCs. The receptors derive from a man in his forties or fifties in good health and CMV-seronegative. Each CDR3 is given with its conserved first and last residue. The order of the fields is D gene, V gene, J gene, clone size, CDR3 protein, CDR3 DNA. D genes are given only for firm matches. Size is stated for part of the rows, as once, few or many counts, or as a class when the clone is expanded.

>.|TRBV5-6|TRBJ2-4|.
CASSSGQRLAKNIQYF
TGTGCCAGCAGCTCAGGACAGAGATTAGCCAAAAACATTCAGTACTTC
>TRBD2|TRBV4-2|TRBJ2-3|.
CASSQESAGGIDTQYF
TGTGCCAGCAGCCAAGAAAGTGCGGGGGGGATAGATACGCAGTATTTT
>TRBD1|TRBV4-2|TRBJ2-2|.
CASSQDWLDQTGQGAKVNTGELFF
TGTGCCAGCAGCCAAGATTGGCTAGACCAGACGGGACAGGGGGCTAAAGTGAACACCGGGGAGCTGTTTTTT
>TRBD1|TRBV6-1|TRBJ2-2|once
CASRGTVKYTGELFF
TGTGCCAGCAGGGGGACAGTCAAGTACACCGGGGAGCTGTTTTTT
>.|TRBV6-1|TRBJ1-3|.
CASSEAEGSSGNTIYF
TGTGCCAGCAGTGAAGCGGAAGGGAGCTCTGGAAACACCATATATTTT
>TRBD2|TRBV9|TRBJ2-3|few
CASSVGDSGGRDTQYF
TGTGCCAGCAGCGTAGGGGATAGCGGGGGGAGGGATACGCAGTATTTT
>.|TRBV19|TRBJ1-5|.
CASSPRWGVGQPQHF
TGTGCCAGTAGTCCCCGGTGGGGGGTAGGTCAGCCCCAGCATTTT
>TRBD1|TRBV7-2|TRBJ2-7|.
CASRLSWTGNYEQYF
TGTGCCAGCAGGCTCTCTTGGACAGGGAACTACGAGCAGTACTTC
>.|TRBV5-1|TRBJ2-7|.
CASRGAWWSYEQYF
TGCGCCAGCAGGGGAGCATGGTGGTCCTACGAGCAGTACTTC
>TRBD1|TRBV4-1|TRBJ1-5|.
CASSQASQGAVGNQPQHF
TGCGCCAGCAGCCAAGCCTCACAGGGGGCGGTGGGCAATCAGCCCCAGCATTTT
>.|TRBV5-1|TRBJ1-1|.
CASSRGTAGTEAFF
TGCGCCAGCAGCAGGGGGACCGCGGGCACTGAAGCTTTCTTT
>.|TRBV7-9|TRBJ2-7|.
CASSPRRLDEQYF
TGTGCCAGCAGCCCTAGGAGACTGGACGAGCAGTACTTC
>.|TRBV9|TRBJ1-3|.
CASSLGGSGNTIYF
TGTGCCAGCAGCTTGGGGGGGTCGGGAAACACCATATATTTT
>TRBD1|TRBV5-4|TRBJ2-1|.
CASSLQQGNNEQFF
TGTGCCAGCAGCTTACAACAGGGGAACAATGAGCAGTTCTTC
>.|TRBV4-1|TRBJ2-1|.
CASSPWAGPPPEQFF
TGCGCCAGCAGCCCCTGGGCGGGCCCACCCCCTGAGCAGTTCTTC
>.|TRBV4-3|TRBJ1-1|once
CASSQDSGNTEAFF
TGCGCCAGCAGCCAAGATTCCGGGAACACTGAAGCTTTCTTT
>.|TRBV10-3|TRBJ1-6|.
CAISVADSPLHF
TGTGCCATCAGTGTCGCGGATTCACCCCTCCACTTT
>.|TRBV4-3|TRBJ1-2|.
CASSHPAGWGYTF
TGCGCCAGCAGCCATCCGGCAGGGTGGGGCTACACCTTC
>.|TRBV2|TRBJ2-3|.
CASSEAMRDTQYF
TGTGCCAGCAGTGAAGCGATGCGAGATACGCAGTATTTT